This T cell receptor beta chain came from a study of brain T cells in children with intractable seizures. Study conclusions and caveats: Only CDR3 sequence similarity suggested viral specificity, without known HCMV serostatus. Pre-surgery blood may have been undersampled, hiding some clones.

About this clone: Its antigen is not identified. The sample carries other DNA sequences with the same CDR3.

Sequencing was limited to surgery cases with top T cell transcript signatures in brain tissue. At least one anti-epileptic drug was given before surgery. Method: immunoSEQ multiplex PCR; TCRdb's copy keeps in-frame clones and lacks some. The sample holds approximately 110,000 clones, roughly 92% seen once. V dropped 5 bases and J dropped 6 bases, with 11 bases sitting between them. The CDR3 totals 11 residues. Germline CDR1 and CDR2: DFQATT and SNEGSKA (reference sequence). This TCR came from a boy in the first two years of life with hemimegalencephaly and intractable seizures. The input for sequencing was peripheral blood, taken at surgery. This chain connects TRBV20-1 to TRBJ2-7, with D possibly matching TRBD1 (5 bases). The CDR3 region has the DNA TGCAGTGCTGTCCTAGGGGTCGAGCAGTACTTC. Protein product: CSAVLGVEQYF.